The rows below give T cell receptor beta chains drawn from one sample of a study of beta chain features in type 1 diabetes. The table came from immunoSEQ multiplex PCR; TCRdb's copy has only in-frame clones and leaves some out. The sample consists of some 350,000 clones, roughly 9.8% of them appearing once. Sequencing used central memory CD4+ T cells from blood. The receptors were gathered from a man aged 25 to 45 with type 1 diabetes. Each CDR3 is given with its conserved first and last residue. A D gene is named only where the DNA matches it firmly. Some rows mark clone size as missing; the rest say once, few, many or name a class of expanded clone.

j_call clone_size d_call v_call cdr3_nt cdr3_aa
TRBJ2-3 . . TRBV5-1 TGCGCCAGCAGCGACACCGATATTTTCTGGAGGGATACGCAGTATTTT CASSDTDIFWRDTQYF
TRBJ2-1 many . TRBV6-6 TGTGCCAGCAGTTCACAGGGTGCATACAATGAGCAGTTCTTC CASSSQGAYNEQFF
TRBJ2-3 few . TRBV25-1 TGTGCCAGCAGTGTTACGGTGGGTTCGGGTACGCAGTATTTT CASSVTVGSGTQYF
TRBJ1-1 . TRBD1 TRBV11-1 TGTGCCAGCAGCGCTGGACAGGGAGGCACTGAAGCTTTCTTT CASSAGQGGTEAFF
TRBJ1-4 few . TRBV29-1 TGCAGCGGGGGGGAAACCGGACAGTATGAAAAACTGTTTTTT CSGGETGQYEKLFF
TRBJ2-7 . . TRBV28 TGTGCCAGCAGTTTTGTGGGGAACTACGAGCAGTACTTC CASSFVGNYEQYF
TRBJ1-2 . . TRBV5-6 TGTGCCAGCAGCTTGGCAGATTCGGGCCCCTATGGCTACACCTTC CASSLADSGPYGYTF
TRBJ1-6 few . TRBV7-6 TGTGCCAGCAGCCCCCTCGGGGGACCCCTCCACTTT CASSPLGGPLHF
TRBJ2-7 . . TRBV7-9 TGTGCCAGCAGCTTAGCGATAGGCGGCGGGCAGTACTTC CASSLAIGGGQYF
TRBJ2-1 few . TRBV11-2 TGTGCCAGCAGCTTAAGTAGCGACTCCTACAATGAGCAGTTCTTC CASSLSSDSYNEQFF